These 20 T cell receptor beta chains originate from one sample sequenced in a study of PD-1 blockade in classical Hodgkin lymphoma. The time point is: cycle 4 day 1 (C4D1), after more than five weeks of nivolumab. Relapse was seen in all patients after autologous stem cell transplantation, and brentuximab vedotin exposure was variable. Assay: immunoSEQ multiplex PCR; the TCRdb copy retains only in-frame clones and omits some. Of over 15,000 clones in the sample, about four fifths were seen once. Sequencing used peripheral blood mononuclear cells (PBMCs), obtained before the fourth cycle of nivolumab. The source of these receptors is a human donor with classical Hodgkin lymphoma.

This clone was observed a single time. This sequence joins TRBV5-1 and TRBJ1-1, with 7 bases that match TRBD1. Looked up from germline, CDR1 is SGHRS and CDR2 is YFSETQ. The CDR3 contains 15 residues. J lost 0 bases, V lost 5 bases, and 7 bases had no gene match. The CDR3 DNA is TGCGCCAGCAGTTTTACCACAGGGGTGAACACTGAAGCTTTCTTT. Amino acid sequence: CASSFTTGVNTEAFF.

The gene calls are TRBV7-9 and TRBJ1-2; possible D gene TRBD1, 5 bases. V lost 4 bases, J lost 5 bases, and 17 bases lay in between. CDR1 and CDR2 (germline): SEHNR, FQNEAQ (reference sequence). This CDR3 region has 15 residues. The CDR3 loop is CASSSGLGVEYGYTF. The CDR3 DNA is TGTGCCAGCAGCTCTGGGTTGGGGGTGGAGTATGGCTACACCTTC.

This chain links TRBV7-6 with TRBJ1-2, with 7 nucleotides matching TRBD1. Per germline, CDR1 SGHVS and CDR2 FNYEAQ. This CDR3 comprises 12 residues. Trimming cost V 6 bases and J 8 bases; bases outside gene matches: 6. The CDR3, as DNA: TGTGCCAGCAGTCCCGACAGGGTGGGCTACACCTTC. Translating gives CASSPDRVGYTF.

The chain couples TRBV5-1 to TRBJ2-5, with 7 bases fitting TRBD2. Germline CDR1 and CDR2: SGHRS and YFSETQ. The CDR3 runs to 15 residues. J was trimmed by 4 bases and V by 2 bases; bases with no gene match: 8. This CDR3 is CASSFLGLVGETQYF. Written as DNA, the CDR3 is TGCGCCAGCAGCTTCCTTGGACTAGTAGGAGAGACCCAGTACTTC.

This sequence joins TRBV5-4 and TRBJ2-7, with D possibly TRBD1 on 6 matching bases. V was cut by 0 bases and J by 5 bases, with 18 bases left in between. CDR1 is SGHNT and CDR2 is YYREEE in the germline V gene (reference sequence). The CDR3 totals 16 residues. CDR3 protein: CASSLAFGTTNHEQYF. The CDR3 coding sequence is TGTGCCAGCAGCTTGGCTTTCGGGACAACTAACCACGAGCAGTACTTC.

This clone was seen only a few times. V usage is TRBV19 and J usage is TRBJ1-5; the D gene is possibly TRBD1 (5 bases). The CDR3 runs to 13 residues. From germline, CDR1 is LNHDA and CDR2 SQIVND (reference sequence). With 8 bases removed from V and 5 bases from J, the gap between germline ends came to 13 bases. The CDR3 bases are TGTGCCAGTGCCCTAAGGGGTGATCAGCCCCAGCATTTT. Amino acid sequence: CASALRGDQPQHF.

The V gene is TRBV9, the J gene TRBJ2-2; a weak D match, TRBD1 (6 bases). The CDR3 sequence is 15 residues long. Germline V gives CDR1 SGDLS, CDR2 YYNGEE. V lost 4 bases and J 4 bases, leaving 14 bases between the germline ends. Here the CDR3 DNA reads TGTGCCAGCAGCCCATTGGACAGCTTCACCGGGGAGCTGTTTTTT. Translated: CASSPLDSFTGELFF.

The chain recombines TRBV7-8 with TRBJ2-3; D remains unclear. Germline CDR1 SGHVS, CDR2 FQNEAQ. V lost 2 bases, J lost 3 bases, and 9 bases lay in between. The CDR3 is made up of 14 amino acids. For the CDR3, the DNA is TGTGCCAGCAGCTTAAGTAGAGCGACAGATACGCAGTATTTT. Amino acid sequence: CASSLSRATDTQYF.

V usage is TRBV5-1 and J usage is TRBJ2-7; 9 nucleotides match TRBD2. The V and J ends lost 0 bases and 2 bases, in that order; junction bases with no gene match: 3. This CDR3 is built from 15 residues. The germline V gene encodes CDR1 SGHRS and CDR2 YFSETQ. CDR3 protein: CASSLGSGGTYEQYF. As DNA, the CDR3 is TGCGCCAGCAGCTTGGGCAGCGGGGGGACCTACGAGCAGTACTTC.

The rearrangement joins TRBV2 to TRBJ1-2, with unresolved D. Trimming pared 7 bases from V and 0 bases from J, leaving 15 bases between. This CDR3 has 15 residues. Looked up from germline, CDR1 is SNHLY and CDR2 is FYNNEI. The CDR3 DNA is TGTGCCAGCACTCCGGTCGGGCTAGCTAACTATGGCTACACCTTC. Protein product: CASTPVGLANYGYTF.

This chain connects TRBV6-1 to TRBJ1-2; 7 nucleotides agree with TRBD1. The CDR3 consists of 15 residues. V lost 7 bases and J lost 3; bases outside the gene matches: 11. The V gene's germline CDR1 is MNHNS and CDR2 SASEGT. CDR3 region: CASKKDPGGHYGYTF. The CDR3 DNA reads as TGTGCCAGCAAGAAGGACCCAGGGGGACACTATGGCTACACCTTC.

The CDR3 nucleotides are TGCGCCAGCAGCTTGAATGGACCACCAATGCAAGAGACCCAGTACTTC. Translating gives CASSLNGPPMQETQYF. The chain has TRBV5-1 and TRBJ2-5; D call uncertain. The CDR3 spans 16 residues. Germline-derived CDR1 and CDR2 are SGHRS and YFSETQ. Deletions cut 1 base from V and 2 bases from J, with 15 bases between.

The chain joins TRBV7-8 to TRBJ2-7; 7 positions agree with TRBD1. The CDR3 extends over 13 amino acids. With 4 bases clipped from V and 3 bases from J, the junction kept 3 bases outside the gene matches. Looked up from germline, CDR1 is SGHVS and CDR2 is FQNEAQ. The CDR3 nucleotides read TGTGCCAGCAGCTGGGGACAGATCTACGAGCAGTACTTC. Its translation is CASSWGQIYEQYF.

The genes are TRBV19 and TRBJ2-3; no reliable D call. Trimming left V 4 bases short and J 4 bases short, with 3 bases between. Germline CDR1 LNHDA, CDR2 SQIVND (reference sequence). CDR3 length: 11 residues. CDR3: CASSNPDTQYF. CDR3 in DNA: TGTGCCAGTAGTAACCCAGATACGCAGTATTTT.

J is TRBJ1-1 and V is TRBV5-1; possibly TRBD1 for D (5 bases). CDR1 and CDR2 (germline): SGHRS, YFSETQ. Trimming stripped 2 bases from V and 8 bases from J, with 16 bases between. The CDR3 is 14 amino acids. CDR3 sequence reads: CASSLKGENSEAFF. The CDR3 nucleotides are TGCGCCAGCAGCTTAAAAGGGGAAAACTCCGAAGCTTTCTTT.

This rearrangement joins TRBV25-1 to TRBJ1-4; D is unresolved. V was trimmed by 4 bases and J by 8 bases, leaving 11 bases between them. CDR1 is MGHDK, CDR2 SYGVNS, per germline. The length of the CDR3 is 13 residues. CDR3 in amino acids: CASSAHESEKLFF. The DNA for the CDR3 is TGTGCCAGCAGTGCGCACGAAAGCGAAAAACTGTTTTTT.

V is TRBV9 and J is TRBJ1-3; no clear D gene. This CDR3 comprises 16 residues. V lost 0 bases to trimming and J lost 4 bases, with 14 bases between them. Germline assignment: CDR1 SGDLS and CDR2 YYNGEE. The CDR3 nucleotides read TGTGCCAGCAGCGTAGTCCCCCTCAGCAGGGGAAACACCATATATTTT. This encodes CASSVVPLSRGNTIYF.

This chain joins TRBV4-3 and TRBJ2-1; D is ambiguous. Looked up from germline, CDR1 is LGHNA and CDR2 is YSLEER. The CDR3 covers 13 residues. Trimming cost V 0 bases and J 4 bases, with 4 bases left between them. CDR3: CASSQEGYNEQFF. The CDR3, as DNA: TGCGCCAGCAGCCAAGAGGGGTACAATGAGCAGTTCTTC.

The genes are TRBV5-1 and TRBJ2-5, with D uncertain. This CDR3 has 13 amino acids. Germline V lookup: CDR1 SGHRS, CDR2 YFSETQ. V was shortened by 2 bases and J by 3 bases, with 8 bases between the two germline ends. CDR3 sequence reads: CASSFNVEETQYF. The CDR3 DNA follows: TGCGCCAGCAGCTTTAATGTGGAAGAGACCCAGTACTTC.

The chain carries TRBV7-9 and TRBJ1-2; 8 nucleotides line up with TRBD1. V lost 4 bases, J lost 8 bases, and 6 bases stayed unmatched. CDR1 and CDR2 from the germline V gene are SEHNR and FQNEAQ (reference sequence). CDR3 length: 13 residues. The chain's CDR3 is CASSSGQGRGYTF. In DNA, the CDR3 is TGTGCCAGCAGCTCCGGACAGGGTAGGGGCTACACCTTC.